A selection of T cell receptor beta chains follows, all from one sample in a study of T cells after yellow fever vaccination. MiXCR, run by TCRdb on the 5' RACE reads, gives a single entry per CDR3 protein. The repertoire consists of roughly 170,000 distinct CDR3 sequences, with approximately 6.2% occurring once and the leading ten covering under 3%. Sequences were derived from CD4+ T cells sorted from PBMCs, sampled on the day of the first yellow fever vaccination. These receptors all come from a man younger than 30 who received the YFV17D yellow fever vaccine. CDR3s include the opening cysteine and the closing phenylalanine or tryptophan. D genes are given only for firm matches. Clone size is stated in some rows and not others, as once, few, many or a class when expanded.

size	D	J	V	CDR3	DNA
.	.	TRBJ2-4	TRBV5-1	CASSVFLQAERNIQYF	TGCGCCAGCAGTGTGTTCTTACAGGCCGAAAGGAACATTCAGTACTTC
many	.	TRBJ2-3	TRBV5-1	CASSRTTDTQYF	TGCGCCAGCAGCCGGACAACAGATACGCAGTATTTT
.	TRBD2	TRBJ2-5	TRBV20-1	CSAAGGFTETQYF	TGCAGTGCAGCGGGGGGCTTTACGGAGACCCAGTACTTC
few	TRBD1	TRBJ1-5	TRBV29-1	CSVAGQSNQPQHF	TGCAGCGTTGCGGGACAGAGCAATCAGCCCCAGCATTTT
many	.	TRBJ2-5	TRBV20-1	CSASPSRGLLQTTQYF	TGCAGTGCGTCCCCCTCGCGGGGGCTCCTTCAGACGACCCAGTACTTC
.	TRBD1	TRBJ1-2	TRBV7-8	CASSLGRTGISYTF	TGTGCCAGCAGCTTAGGGCGGACAGGCATTAGCTACACCTTC
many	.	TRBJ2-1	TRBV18	CASSPFRGYNEQFF	TGTGCCAGCTCACCCTTCCGGGGATACAATGAGCAGTTCTTC
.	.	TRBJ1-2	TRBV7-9	CAITLGGRNYGYTF	TGTGCCATCACACTCGGGGGCCGTAACTATGGCTACACCTTC
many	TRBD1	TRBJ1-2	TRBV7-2	CASSPSTGSNYGYTF	TGTGCCAGCAGCCCCTCGACAGGGAGTAACTATGGCTACACCTTC
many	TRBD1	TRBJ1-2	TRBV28	CASSFGTVRGFGYTF	TGTGCCAGCAGTTTCGGGACAGTTCGGGGTTTTGGCTACACCTTC
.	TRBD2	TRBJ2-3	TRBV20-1	CSAPPSGTTDTQYF	TGCAGTGCTCCCCCTAGCGGAACCACAGATACGCAGTATTTT
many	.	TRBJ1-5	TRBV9	CASSFGRNQPQHF	TGTGCCAGCAGCTTTGGACGCAATCAGCCCCAGCATTTT
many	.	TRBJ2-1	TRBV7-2	CASSLGGRNNEQFF	TGTGCCAGCAGCTTAGGCGGCCGAAACAATGAGCAGTTCTTC